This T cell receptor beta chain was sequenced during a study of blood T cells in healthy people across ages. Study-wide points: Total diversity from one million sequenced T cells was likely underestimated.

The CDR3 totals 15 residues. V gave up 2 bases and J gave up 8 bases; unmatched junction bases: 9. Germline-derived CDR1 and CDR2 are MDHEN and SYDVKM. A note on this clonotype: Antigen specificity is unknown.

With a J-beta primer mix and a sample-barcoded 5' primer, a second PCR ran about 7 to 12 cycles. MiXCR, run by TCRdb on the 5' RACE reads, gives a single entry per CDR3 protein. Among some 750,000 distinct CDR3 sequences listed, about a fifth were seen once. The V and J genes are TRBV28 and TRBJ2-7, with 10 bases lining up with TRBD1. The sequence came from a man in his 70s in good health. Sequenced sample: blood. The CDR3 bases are TGTGCCAGCAGTTTAGAAGGGACAGGGGAAGAGAAGCAGTACTTC. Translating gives CASSLEGTGEEKQYF.